These T cell receptor beta chains were read from a single sample in a study of T cell changes during pregnancy in multiple sclerosis. Here immunoSEQ multiplex PCR was the method, and the copy in TCRdb shows in-frame clones only, minus some. The sample lists roughly 46,000 clones; 80% to 95% were seen once. The sequences come from peripheral blood, collected in the third trimester of pregnancy. The receptor source for this set is a female donor with multiple sclerosis, enrolled in a pregnancy study. Both conserved end residues are part of each CDR3. The D gene is left open where the match is weak. Clone size is given for some rows only: seen once, a few or many times, or a class if the clone is expanded.

V gene	D gene	J gene	clone size	CDR3 protein	CDR3 DNA
TRBV19	TRBD2	TRBJ2-3	.	CASSSQLAGSTDTQYF	TGTGCCAGTAGTTCCCAACTAGCGGGAAGCACAGATACGCAGTATTTT
TRBV29-1	TRBD1	TRBJ2-3	.	CSVLTGLSTYTQYF	TGCAGCGTGCTGACAGGGCTTAGCACATATACGCAGTATTTT
TRBV4-2	TRBD1	TRBJ2-7	.	CASSQDYRGSRPEQYF	TGTGCCAGCAGCCAAGATTACAGGGGGTCGCGACCAGAGCAGTACTTC
TRBV6-1	.	TRBJ1-1	.	CASSSMNTEAFF	TGTGCCAGCAGTTCAATGAACACTGAAGCTTTCTTT
TRBV2	.	TRBJ2-5	.	CASSQTQATSMGTQYF	TGTGCCAGCAGTCAAACTCAAGCGACTAGTATGGGGACCCAGTACTTC
TRBV11-3	.	TRBJ2-7	few	CASSLGVLPGGSEQYF	TGTGCCAGCAGCTTAGGTGTCCTGCCAGGGGGGAGCGAGCAGTACTTC
TRBV30	.	TRBJ1-5	.	CAWSVLPRGQPQHF	TGTGCCTGGAGTGTATTACCAAGAGGTCAGCCCCAGCATTTT
TRBV5-4	.	TRBJ2-2	.	CASSLAGGTGELFF	TGTGCCAGCAGCTTGGCAGGGGGGACCGGGGAGCTGTTTTTT
TRBV6-5	.	TRBJ2-7	.	CASSRRGKVQQYF	TGTGCCAGCAGTCGTCGGGGAAAAGTGCAGCAGTACTTC
TRBV2	.	TRBJ2-4	.	CASTVEGTNIQYF	TGTGCCAGCACGGTGGAGGGGACGAACATTCAGTACTTC
TRBV5-5	TRBD2	TRBJ2-1	.	CASSLLAGVSNEQFF	TGTGCCAGCTCCCTTTTGGCGGGAGTATCCAATGAGCAGTTCTTC
TRBV18	TRBD2	TRBJ2-3	.	CASSPPAGRDTQYF	TGTGCCAGCTCACCCCCAGCGGGACGAGATACGCAGTATTTT
TRBV29-1	.	TRBJ2-1	.	CSVVPGSSYNEQFF	TGCAGCGTTGTACCAGGAAGCTCCTACAATGAGCAGTTCTTC
TRBV7-2	TRBD1	TRBJ1-2	.	CASSSLGGTGGKGYGYTF	TGTGCCAGCAGCTCCCTAGGAGGTACAGGGGGAAAGGGCTATGGCTACACCTTC
TRBV27	TRBD1	TRBJ2-3	.	CASSFKGQGRVRDTQYF	TGTGCCAGCAGTTTCAAGGGACAGGGGAGGGTTCGCGATACGCAGTATTTT
TRBV9	.	TRBJ2-1	.	CASSVAPGLVYNEQFF	TGTGCCAGCAGCGTAGCCCCCGGACTGGTCTACAATGAGCAGTTCTTC
TRBV4-1	TRBD1	TRBJ2-1	once	CASSQPTGGGIDEQFF	TGCGCCAGCAGCCAACCGACAGGGGGGGGAATTGATGAGCAGTTCTTC
TRBV28	.	TRBJ1-1	.	CASSTLTGYTEAFF	TGTGCCAGCAGTACCTTAACAGGGTACACTGAAGCTTTCTTT
TRBV2	TRBD1	TRBJ1-1	few	CASSVGGGTEAFF	TGTGCCAGCAGTGTAGGGGGCGGCACTGAAGCTTTCTTT
TRBV4-2	TRBD1	TRBJ2-4	.	CASSGQGATDIQYF	TGTGCCAGCAGCGGCCAGGGGGCGACGGACATTCAGTACTTC
TRBV7-3	.	TRBJ1-1	once	CASSLRGDTEAFF	TGTGCCAGCAGCTTACGAGGCGACACTGAAGCTTTCTTT
TRBV4-3	TRBD2	TRBJ2-3	.	CASSQGGSGSTDTQYF	TGCGCCAGCAGCCAAGGCGGTAGCGGGAGTACAGATACGCAGTATTTT
TRBV6-5	.	TRBJ1-1	.	CASRLTLNTEAFF	TGTGCCAGCAGACTGACTCTGAACACTGAAGCTTTCTTT
TRBV13	.	TRBJ1-3	.	CASSLSSTIYF	TGTGCCAGCAGCTTAAGCTCCACCATATATTTT
TRBV5-4	TRBD2	TRBJ2-1	.	CASSLEGSGSFRKFF	TGTGCCAGCAGCTTGGAGGGTAGCGGGAGCTTCCGTAAGTTCTTC
TRBV2	TRBD2	TRBJ2-1	.	CASPGTSGSGSEQFF	TGTGCCAGCCCGGGGACTAGCGGGAGTGGGAGTGAGCAGTTCTTC
TRBV2	.	TRBJ2-5	.	CASNLLDSRKETQYF	TGTGCCAGCAACCTCTTGGACTCACGTAAGGAGACCCAGTACTTC
TRBV27	TRBD1	TRBJ1-4	.	CASSRGAGATNEKLFF	TGTGCCAGCTCCAGGGGGGCAGGTGCAACTAATGAAAAACTGTTTTTT
TRBV7-9	TRBD1	TRBJ1-2	.	CASSTNRGTDHIFGYTF	TGTGCCAGCAGCACAAACCGAGGGACAGATCATATTTTCGGCTACACCTTC
TRBV19	.	TRBJ1-5	.	CASSMIRQISNQPQHF	TGTGCCAGTAGTATGATTCGACAGATTAGCAATCAGCCCCAGCATTTT
TRBV5-1	.	TRBJ2-7	.	CASSLAGFNYEQYF	TGCGCCAGCAGCTTGGCGGGGTTTAACTACGAGCAGTACTTC
TRBV25-1	TRBD1	TRBJ1-1	.	CASSEGTGGNTEAFF	TGTGCCAGCAGTGAAGGGACAGGGGGGAACACTGAAGCTTTCTTT
TRBV23-1	TRBD2	TRBJ2-1	.	CASSQSGGGPFF	TGCGCCAGCAGTCAATCAGGCGGGGGGCCGTTCTTC
TRBV6-1	.	TRBJ2-3	once	CASSPRKTGPDTQYF	TGTGCCAGCAGTCCCAGGAAAACAGGGCCAGATACGCAGTATTTT
TRBV13	TRBD2	TRBJ2-1	once	CASRGGTGEQFF	TGTGCCAGCAGGGGGGGGACCGGTGAGCAGTTCTTC
TRBV7-9	TRBD2	TRBJ2-3	.	CASSSPNGLARTDTQYF	TGTGCCAGCAGCTCGCCTAACGGACTAGCCCGCACAGATACGCAGTATTTT
TRBV10-3	TRBD1	TRBJ2-5	.	CAISGAGTGGLWETQYF	TGTGCCATCAGTGGGGCGGGGACAGGAGGCCTTTGGGAGACCCAGTACTTC
TRBV29-1	TRBD1	TRBJ1-1	.	CSVTGRSTEAFF	TGCAGCGTGACAGGGAGGTCCACTGAAGCTTTCTTT
TRBV6-1	TRBD1	TRBJ1-5	.	CASSERSRQGHHQPQHF	TGTGCCAGCAGTGAGCGCTCGAGACAGGGCCATCATCAGCCCCAGCATTTT
TRBV7-3	.	TRBJ1-1	.	CASSFGGNTEAFF	TGTGCCAGCAGCTTCGGGGGGAACACTGAAGCTTTCTTT
TRBV27	.	TRBJ2-1	.	CASTTRGLSSYNEQFF	TGTGCCAGCACGACCCGAGGCCTTAGCTCCTACAATGAGCAGTTCTTC
TRBV19	TRBD1	TRBJ1-1	.	CASSDNRDREARGNTEAFF	TGTGCCAGTAGCGATAACCGGGACAGGGAAGCGAGGGGAAACACTGAAGCTTTCTTT
TRBV7-9	.	TRBJ2-7	.	CASSARTAYEQYF	TGTGCCAGCAGCGCCCGGACAGCCTACGAGCAGTACTTC
TRBV5-1	.	TRBJ2-7	.	CASSPRGSSNHEQYF	TGCGCCAGCAGCCCTCGAGGATCTAGCAACCACGAGCAGTACTTC
TRBV2	.	TRBJ2-3	.	CASSDYRVGTDTQYF	TGTGCCAGCAGTGACTATCGTGTAGGCACAGATACGCAGTATTTT
TRBV29-1	.	TRBJ2-7	.	CSVPGVGGYEQYF	TGCAGCGTTCCCGGTGTAGGGGGCTACGAGCAGTACTTC
TRBV27	TRBD2	TRBJ2-1	.	CASSLRTSGSRRVGEQFF	TGTGCCAGCAGTTTAAGGACTAGCGGGAGTAGAAGAGTGGGTGAGCAGTTCTTC
TRBV4-3	.	TRBJ2-2	.	CASSQVLDRNTGELFF	TGCGCCAGCAGCCAGGTACTTGATCGGAACACCGGGGAGCTGTTTTTT
TRBV7-2	TRBD2	TRBJ2-1	.	CASSPRLAGVFNEQFF	TGTGCCAGCAGCCCCAGACTAGCGGGAGTCTTCAATGAGCAGTTCTTC
TRBV11-1	.	TRBJ2-5	.	CASSLGGTETQYF	TGTGCCAGCAGCCTTGGGGGGACGGAGACCCAGTACTTC
TRBV18	TRBD1	TRBJ1-1	.	CASSPPRGAHTEAFF	TGTGCCAGCTCACCCCCCAGGGGGGCGCACACTGAAGCTTTCTTT
TRBV30	.	TRBJ1-2	.	CAWSAGGGGYTF	TGTGCCTGGAGTGCCGGCGGGGGCGGCTACACCTTC
TRBV7-6	TRBD2	TRBJ2-5	.	CASSLAHWGGRVQETQYF	TGTGCCAGCAGCTTAGCCCACTGGGGGGGGAGGGTACAAGAGACCCAGTACTTC
TRBV9	TRBD2	TRBJ2-1	.	CASSVGLGSGRLSSYNEQFF	TGTGCCAGCAGCGTAGGTCTGGGTAGCGGGAGATTAAGCTCCTACAATGAGCAGTTCTTC
TRBV13	TRBD2	TRBJ2-7	.	CASSPASGRLEQYF	TGTGCCAGCAGCCCCGCTAGCGGGAGGCTCGAGCAGTACTTC